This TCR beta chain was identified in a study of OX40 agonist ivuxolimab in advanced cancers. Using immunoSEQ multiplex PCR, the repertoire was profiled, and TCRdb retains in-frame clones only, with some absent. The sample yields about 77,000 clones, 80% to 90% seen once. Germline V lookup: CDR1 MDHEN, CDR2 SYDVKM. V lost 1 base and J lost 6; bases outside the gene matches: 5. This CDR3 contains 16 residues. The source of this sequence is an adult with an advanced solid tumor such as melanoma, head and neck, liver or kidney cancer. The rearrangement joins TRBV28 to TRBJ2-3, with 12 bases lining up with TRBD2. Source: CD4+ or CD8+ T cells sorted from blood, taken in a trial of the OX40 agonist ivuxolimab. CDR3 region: CASSLSGLAGSDTQYF. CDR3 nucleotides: TGTGCCAGCAGTTTATCCGGACTAGCGGGATCGGATACGCAGTATTTT.